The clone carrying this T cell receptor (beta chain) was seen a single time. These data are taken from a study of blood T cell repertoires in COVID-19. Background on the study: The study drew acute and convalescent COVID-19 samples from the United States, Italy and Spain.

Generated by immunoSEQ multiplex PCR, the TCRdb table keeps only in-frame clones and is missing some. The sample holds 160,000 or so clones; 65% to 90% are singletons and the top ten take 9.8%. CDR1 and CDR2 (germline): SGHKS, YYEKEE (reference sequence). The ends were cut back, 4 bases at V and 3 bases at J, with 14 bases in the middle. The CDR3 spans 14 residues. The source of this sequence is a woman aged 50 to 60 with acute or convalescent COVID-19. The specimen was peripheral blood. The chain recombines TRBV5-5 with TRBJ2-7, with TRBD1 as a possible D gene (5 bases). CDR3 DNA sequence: TGTGCCAGCAGCAACGGACACGGCGGCTACGAGCAGTACTTC. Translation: CASSNGHGGYEQYF.